Below are 13 T cell receptor beta chains sequenced from a single sample in a study of shared clonotypes between healthy human individuals. Sequencing used immunoSEQ multiplex PCR; TCRdb keeps in-frame clones, though not all of them. The top ten hold 0.36% of the sample, which has about 2.4 million clones, 93% seen once. The sequenced material came from naive CD4+ T cells from PBMCs. Subset given: CD45RA+ positively selected. These receptors were collected from a man aged 18 to 35 in good health. Some clones in this sample may be carry-over from other donors' samples.

V is TRBV14 and J is TRBJ2-7, with D perhaps being TRBD1 or TRBD2 (5 bases each). V dropped 6 bases and J dropped 0 bases, with 18 bases sitting between them. This CDR3 is 16 amino acids long. Germline V lookup: CDR1 SGHDN, CDR2 FVKESK. The CDR3 DNA reads as TGTGCCAGCAGGGCGACCGGGACCGCTAGCTCCTACGAGCAGTACTTC. Protein sequence: CASRATGTASSYEQYF.

The chain joins TRBV2 to TRBJ2-2, with TRBD1 matching over 9 bases. CDR3 length equals 14 residues. CDR1 and CDR2 from the germline V gene are SNHLY and FYNNEI. The V segment lost 6 bases and the J segment 3 bases; nucleotides outside the gene matches: 2. CDR3 sequence: CASRRTGDTGELFF. DNA of the CDR3: TGTGCCAGCAGAAGGACAGGGGACACCGGGGAGCTGTTTTTT. The entire variable domain, with the rest obtained from reference TRBV2 and TRBJ2-2, is as follows: EPEVTQTPSHQVTQMGQEVILRCVPISNHLYFYWYRQILGQKVEFLVSFYNNEISEKSEIFDDQFSVERPDGSNFTLKIRSTKLEDSAMYFCASRRTGDTGELFFGEGSRLTVL.

This clone was found once. This chain connects TRBV27 to TRBJ1-4; TRBD1 might be the D (5 bases). Trimming took off 4 bases at V and 5 bases at J, with 8 bases between the two ends. Germline assignment: CDR1 MNHEY and CDR2 SMNVEV (reference sequence). This CDR3 contains 13 residues. CDR3 sequence reads: CASSWRTNEKLFF. DNA for the CDR3: TGTGCCAGCAGTTGGCGGACAAATGAAAAACTGTTTTTT.

V gene TRBV27 combines with J gene TRBJ1-2, with D possibly TRBD1 on 5 matching bases. Trimming removed 8 bases from V and 8 bases from J, with 27 bases in between. Germline V CDR1 and CDR2: MNHEY, SMNVEV (reference sequence). The CDR3 consists of 16 residues. CDR3 region: CASRSWGDAPPGGYTF. As DNA, the CDR3 is TGTGCCAGCCGTTCCTGGGGGGACGCCCCTCCTGGGGGCTACACCTTC.

The genes are TRBV27 and TRBJ1-4; D unclear. V was clipped by 2 bases and J by 7 bases, with 14 bases between them. Germline loops: CDR1 MNHEY, CDR2 SMNVEV (reference sequence). The CDR3 sequence is 15 residues long. The CDR3 DNA reads as TGTGCCAGCAGTTTAAAACGTCCGTTTGGTGAAAAACTGTTTTTT. It is translated as CASSLKRPFGEKLFF.

The chain carries TRBV7-2 and TRBJ1-1; perhaps TRBD1 as D (6 bases). CDR1 is SGHTA and CDR2 is FQGNSA in the germline V gene. Between the trimmed V and J ends, which lost 5 bases and 5 bases, there was a span of 18 bases. The CDR3 is made up of 15 amino acids. CDR3 sequence: CASSVTGFGGTEAFF. CDR3 DNA sequence: TGTGCCAGCAGCGTTACAGGGTTTGGTGGGACTGAAGCTTTCTTT.

The genes are TRBV13 and TRBJ2-2; D is perhaps TRBD2 (6 bases). This CDR3 comprises 17 residues. Germline loops: CDR1 PRHDT, CDR2 FYEKMQ (reference sequence). V dropped 2 bases and J dropped 2 bases, with 15 bases sitting between them. The CDR3 protein is CASSLRILARNTGELFF. CDR3 DNA: TGTGCCAGCAGCTTACGGATCCTAGCGAGAAACACCGGGGAGCTGTTTTTT.

V gene TRBV30 combines with J gene TRBJ1-2; D is undetermined. V lost 0 bases, J lost 8 bases, and 13 bases lay in between. The germline V gene has CDR1 GTSNPN and CDR2 SVGIG (reference sequence). CDR3 length: 13 amino acids. CDR3 DNA: TGTGCCTGGAGTGTGCAAAAGAAGGCGGGCTACACCTTC. Translation gives CAWSVQKKAGYTF.

The chain couples TRBV5-1 to TRBJ2-1; maybe TRBD2 (5 bases). V was clipped by 4 bases and J by 8 bases, with 16 bases between them. Germline V gene sequence: CDR1 SGHRS, CDR2 YFSETQ. This CDR3 is 14 amino acids long. The chain's CDR3 is CASSATTSTYEQFF. The DNA for the CDR3 is TGCGCCAGCAGCGCCACTACTAGTACCTATGAGCAGTTCTTC.

To note about this clone: Other DNA sequences within the sample encode an identical CDR3. The chain employs TRBV28 and TRBJ1-5; no clear D gene. Looked up from germline, CDR1 is MDHEN and CDR2 is SYDVKM. V was clipped by 5 bases and J by 7 bases, with 9 bases between them. The CDR3 extends over 12 amino acids. CDR3 region: CASSPPGQPQHF. Written as DNA, the CDR3 is TGTGCCAGCAGTCCCCCAGGACAGCCCCAGCATTTT.

The rearrangement links TRBV4-1 to TRBJ2-1; 11 bases fit TRBD2. The V and J ends lost 2 bases and 8 bases, in that order; junction bases with no gene match: 8. This CDR3 is built from 16 residues. Germline CDR1 MGHRA, CDR2 YSYEKL. The CDR3 here is CASSQPTSGSLHEQFF. CDR3 in DNA: TGCGCCAGCAGCCAACCTACTAGCGGGAGTTTGCATGAGCAGTTCTTC.

This clone was counted between two and nine times. V gene TRBV4-2 combines with J gene TRBJ1-5; TRBD1 might be the D (6 bases). The germline V and J ends were trimmed by 3 bases and 0 bases, with 12 bases remaining between them. The length of the CDR3 is 16 residues. Germline lookup yields CDR1 LGHNA and CDR2 YNFKEQ. In DNA form, the CDR3 reads TGTGCCAGCAGCCACGCGGGACAAAGTAGCAATCAGCCCCAGCATTTT. This codes for CASSHAGQSSNQPQHF.

V and J are TRBV20-1 and TRBJ1-1; TRBD1 aligns across 7 bases. CDR1 is DFQATT, CDR2 SNEGSKA, per germline (reference sequence). The V gene end was trimmed by 7 bases and the J gene end by 9 bases; junction bases not matched to a gene: 2. This CDR3 contains 9 residues. As DNA, the CDR3 is TGCAGTGAGGGACAGCAAGCTTTCTTT. As protein: CSEGQQAFF.